This T cell receptor beta chain comes out of a study of regulatory T cells in long-lasting Graves disease. CDR3 regions were amplified by Arm-PCR using iRepertoire HTBI primers to build TCR beta libraries. A single record per CDR3 protein comes from TCRdb applying MiXCR to the multiplex PCR reads. The sample includes about 460,000 distinct CDR3 sequences, 13% to 15% seen only once; the top ten take under 20%. Sample time point: newly diagnosed GD, antithyroid drugs for less than 3 months. The TCR library was made from RNA extracted from PBMCs. This sample was shared with a second study, whose subject was T cells in Graves' hyperthyroidism and ophthalmopathy. As that study records: These patients, aged 18 to 65, had recently diagnosed hyperthyroidism lasting under 2 months. Exclusion of a patient resulted from uncontrolled infection, other autoimmune disease, pregnancy or lactation. The HTBI primer set served for first-round RT-PCR of the TCR CDR3.

This sample comprised peripheral blood mononuclear cells (PBMCs), obtained at new diagnosis, from a patient treated with antithyroid drugs. This TCR came from a woman aged 50 to 60 with Graves disease.

In nucleotides, the CDR3 is TGCGCCAGCAGCTTGGGGGCCCCAACAGGAGATAAGCCGCAGTATTTT. Protein: CASSLGAPTGDKPQYF. V and J are TRBV5-1 and TRBJ2-3; perhaps TRBD1 as D (5 bases). V lost 0 bases, J lost 10 bases, and 21 bases lay in between. Germline V gene sequence: CDR1 SGHRS, CDR2 YFSETQ. The CDR3 length is 16 residues.